One sample yielded the 13 T cell receptor beta chains listed below, sequenced in a study of T-cell reconstitution after alpha-beta-depleted transplantation in children. Researchers prepared the TCRbeta library using unique molecular identifiers, the study reports. TCRdb ran MiXCR on the PCR reads and lists one entry per CDR3 protein. The sample lists roughly 500,000 distinct CDR3 sequences, approximately 32% occurring once. Specimen: PBMCs from the stem cell graft donor, collected from the stem cell graft. These receptors were taken from a human donor who donated a stem cell graft to a child with aplastic anemia.

In its sample, this clonotype was seen a few times. The chain links TRBV20-1 to TRBJ2-3; 9 positions match TRBD2. V lost 0 bases, J lost 4 bases, and 14 bases stayed unmatched. In germline, CDR1 is DFQATT, CDR2 SNEGSKA (reference sequence). The CDR3 is 18 amino acids. The CDR3 DNA reads as TGCAGTGCTAGAGATCTCCTAGCGGGAACCTACGGACCAGATACGCAGTATTTT. Protein sequence: CSARDLLAGTYGPDTQYF.

As to this clonotype: An end of the junction does not agree with germline; a read error may underlie this. The J gene is TRBJ2-1, the V gene TRBV9, with TRBD2 matching 10 bases. The CDR3 runs to 14 residues. Germline V gene sequence: CDR1 SGDLS, CDR2 YYNGEE. The CDR3 bases are TGTGCCAGCAGCGGAAGCGGGAGGGTGAATGACCAGTTCTTC. As protein: CASSGSGRVNDQFF.

V gene TRBV7-2 combines with J gene TRBJ2-7, with 9 bases identical to TRBD1. The germline V gene has CDR1 SGHTA and CDR2 FQGNSA. This CDR3 is 14 amino acids long. Trimming cost V 5 bases and J 5 bases; bases outside gene matches: 7. CDR3 amino acids: CASSQWDRDHEQYF. The CDR3 nucleotides are TGTGCCAGCAGCCAATGGGACAGGGACCACGAGCAGTACTTC.

J is TRBJ1-1 and V is TRBV5-1; D not certain. V was pared by 3 bases and J by 11 bases, with 17 bases between. The CDR3 runs 13 residues. The germline V gene encodes CDR1 SGHRS and CDR2 YFSETQ. The CDR3 loop is CASSSVRRERAFF. The CDR3 DNA follows: TGCGCCAGCAGCTCAGTACGACGGGAGAGGGCTTTCTTT.

This clonotype was seen only a few times. This chain connects TRBV6-1 to TRBJ1-2, with D perhaps matching TRBD1 (5 bases). Trimming cost V 7 bases and J 4 bases, with 16 bases left between them. CDR1 and CDR2 from the germline V gene are MNHNS and SASEGT. The CDR3 is 14 amino acids. The CDR3 region has the DNA TGTGCCAGCACAAAGGATACAGGATCCTATGGCTACACCTTC. It is translated as CASTKDTGSYGYTF.

CDR3 loop: CASSLARPEQETQYF. CDR3 DNA sequence: TGCGCCAGCAGCTTGGCACGTCCCGAACAAGAGACCCAGTACTTC. The chain couples TRBV5-1 to TRBJ2-5; D unresolved. The CDR3 consists of 15 residues. Trimming removed 0 bases from V and 2 bases from J, with 11 bases in between. Germline CDR1 and CDR2: SGHRS and YFSETQ. Full variable domain (remainder filled in from reference TRBV5-1 and TRBJ2-5): KAGVTQTPRYLIKTRGQQVTLSCSPISGHRSVSWYQQTPGQGLQFLFEYFSETQRNKGNFPGRFSGRQFSNSRSEMNVSTLELGDSALYLCASSLARPEQETQYFGPGTRLLVL.

V usage is TRBV7-9 and J usage is TRBJ2-3, with D unclear. The CDR3 is 14 amino acids. Per the germline V gene, CDR1 is SEHNR and CDR2 is FQNEAQ (reference sequence). The germline V and J ends were trimmed by 3 bases and 4 bases, with 11 bases remaining between them. The CDR3 sequence: CASSFEGRSDTQYF. DNA of the CDR3: TGTGCCAGCAGCTTCGAAGGGCGATCAGATACGCAGTATTTT.

This clonotype was counted only a few times. The CDR3 is CASSPSPFSSYNEQFF. The CDR3 DNA is TGTGCCAGCAGCCCCTCCCCGTTCAGCTCCTACAATGAGCAGTTCTTC. V gene TRBV7-2 combines with J gene TRBJ2-1; D is unresolved. V lost 5 bases to trimming and J lost 0 bases, with 14 bases between them. Germline V gives CDR1 SGHTA, CDR2 FQGNSA. The CDR3 has 16 amino acids.

This chain connects TRBV28 to TRBJ1-1, with a weak D call TRBD1 (5 bases). The CDR3 consists of 14 residues. CDR1 and CDR2 from the germline V gene are MDHEN and SYDVKM. V lost 3 bases to trimming and J lost 10 bases, with 18 bases between them. The CDR3 DNA reads as TGTGCCAGCAGTTTTCAGGGCGGAGGACTTGGAGCTTTCTTT. This sequence encodes CASSFQGGGLGAFF.

This clonotype was picked up a small number of times. The chain is built from TRBV5-5 and TRBJ2-5; 8 bases are shared with TRBD2. The junction had 7 bases not matched to a gene; V was cut back by 2 bases and J by 1 base. Per the germline V gene, CDR1 is SGHKS and CDR2 is YYEKEE (reference sequence). The CDR3 sequence is 16 residues long. The CDR3 region has the DNA TGTGCCAGCAGCTTCTCTGCGGGAGGCGCCCAAGAGACCCAGTACTTC. Translating it yields CASSFSAGGAQETQYF.

The chain recombines TRBV7-2 with TRBJ2-1, with 8 positions matching TRBD2. CDR1 is SGHTA and CDR2 is FQGNSA in the germline V gene. The CDR3 loop spans 14 amino acids. V gave up 5 bases and J gave up 8 bases; unmatched junction bases: 8. Here the CDR3 DNA reads TGTGCCAGCAGCACGGGACTAGTCGGCTATGAGCAGTTCTTC. Amino acids: CASSTGLVGYEQFF.

This clonotype came up a few times. The chain carries TRBV15 and TRBJ2-3, with a tentative D call TRBD1 (6 bases). The germline CDR1 and CDR2 sequences are LNHNV and YYDKDF (reference sequence). The CDR3 consists of 13 residues. V lost 11 bases, J lost 4 bases, and 16 bases lay in between. CDR3: CAAAWQGSDTQYF. The DNA of the CDR3 is TGTGCCGCTGCATGGCAGGGGTCAGATACGCAGTATTTT.

This clonotype was seen a few times. The CDR3 spells CASSQSVGGSGKFF. CDR3 sequence (DNA): TGTGCCAGCAGTCAAAGTGTGGGCGGGAGCGGGAAGTTCTTC. The rearrangement joins TRBV12-3 or TRBV12-4 to TRBJ2-1, with 7 bases identical to TRBD2. The CDR3 runs to 14 residues. V shed 5 bases and J 14 bases; nucleotides not matched to a gene: 15.